These 17 T cell receptor beta chains came from one sample sequenced in a study of Graves' ophthalmopathy and Graves' hyperthyroidism (dated by TCRdb to the late 2010s). The sequencing machine was an Illumina HiSeq 2000. TCR beta CDR3 regions were amplified from RNA transcripts for repertoire sequencing. The first round of RT-PCR was done with HTBI primers and the Qiagen OneStep RT-PCR kit, and was followed by a second round of multiplex PCR, then size selection and purification. The public reads were run again by TCRdb, first through fastp at Q25 and then through MiXCR, and only productive beta chains were kept. Each CDR3 protein appears once, grouped with its most common genes and DNA. Here the sample has about 600,000 distinct CDR3 sequences; approximately 37% occur a single time. Roughly 4% of the sample is held by the ten biggest clonotypes. The sequenced material came from peripheral blood or thyroid tissue (not recorded which). These receptors were taken from an adult man with Graves' hyperthyroidism.

In this sample, this clonotype turned up many times. The chain employs TRBV5-1 and TRBJ1-6; no clear D. V shed 0 bases and J shed 9 bases, with 10 bases lying between them. The V gene's germline CDR1 is SGHRS and CDR2 YFSETQ. The CDR3 contains 14 residues. CDR3 region: CASSLAGTSSPLHF. CDR3 sequence (DNA): TGCGCCAGCAGCTTGGCAGGTACAAGTTCACCCCTCCACTTT.

The genes are TRBV5-1 and TRBJ1-2, with 12 bases aligning to TRBD1. V shed 0 bases and J 14 bases; nucleotides not matched to a gene: 8. Looked up from germline, CDR1 is SGHRS and CDR2 is YFSETQ. This CDR3 comprises 14 residues. The CDR3 bases are TGCGCCAGCAGCTTGGAGGGACAGGGGGCTGTGGGGACCTTC. Translation: CASSLEGQGAVGTF.

This clonotype was detected ten times or more. The genes are TRBV9 and TRBJ2-7; 9 bases are shared with TRBD2. Germline assignment: CDR1 SGDLS and CDR2 YYNGEE. V dropped 5 bases and J dropped 6; count of bases not matched to a gene: 9. This CDR3 comprises 14 residues. The CDR3 DNA reads as TGTGCCAGCAGTGCGGGACTAGCTCTCGGCGAGCAGTACTTC. Translation: CASSAGLALGEQYF.

The V call is TRBV19, the J call TRBJ2-7; the D call may be TRBD1 or TRBD2 (7 bases each). V shed 5 bases and J shed 0 bases, with 17 bases lying between them. Germline values: CDR1 LNHDA, CDR2 SQIVND (reference sequence). The CDR3 is 16 amino acids. The CDR3 bases are TGTGCCAGTAGTGTCCTAGCGGACAGGAGCTCCTACGAGCAGTACTTC. It specifies CASSVLADRSSYEQYF.

This clonotype was seen only a few times. The chain links TRBV30 to TRBJ1-1, with 9 bases lining up with TRBD1. This CDR3 has 14 amino acids. CDR1 GTSNPN and CDR2 SVGIG come from the germline V gene (reference sequence). After removal of 3 bases from V and 7 bases from J, the junction contained 9 bases not matched to a gene. CDR3 residues: CAWRGGQGTDEAFF. The CDR3 region has the DNA TGTGCCTGGAGGGGGGGACAGGGAACAGATGAAGCTTTCTTT.

This clonotype has only a few counts. V and J are TRBV20-1 and TRBJ2-2; the match to TRBD2 covers 9 bases. The CDR3 contains 17 residues. Per germline, CDR1 DFQATT and CDR2 SNEGSKA (reference sequence). After removal of 6 bases from V and 2 bases from J, the junction contained 13 bases not matched to a gene. CDR3 sequence: CSATASLAGRNTGELFF. The CDR3 DNA reads as TGCAGTGCAACAGCTAGTCTAGCGGGGAGAAACACCGGGGAGCTGTTTTTT.

This clonotype was seen a few times. The chain has TRBV30 and TRBJ2-7; D is perhaps TRBD1 (5 bases). Between the trimmed V and J ends, which lost 0 bases and 3 bases, there was a span of 9 bases. CDR1 GTSNPN and CDR2 SVGIG come from the germline V gene (reference sequence). The CDR3 length is 13 residues. CDR3 DNA sequence: TGTGCCTGGAGTGTACTGGACAACTACGAGCAGTACTTC. Translation: CAWSVLDNYEQYF.

This clonotype came up many times. The chain couples TRBV5-1 to TRBJ1-5; D call uncertain. CDR1 SGHRS and CDR2 YFSETQ come from the germline V gene. This CDR3 spans 16 amino acids. V lost 0 bases and J 2 bases, leaving 12 bases between the germline ends. The CDR3 region is CASSLEPPGGNQPQHF. CDR3 DNA sequence: TGCGCCAGCAGCTTGGAACCTCCTGGCGGCAATCAGCCCCAGCATTTT. Full variable domain (rest looked up from reference TRBV5-1 and TRBJ1-5): KAGVTQTPRYLIKTRGQQVTLSCSPISGHRSVSWYQQTPGQGLQFLFEYFSETQRNKGNFPGRFSGRQFSNSRSEMNVSTLELGDSALYLCASSLEPPGGNQPQHFGDGTRLSIL.

This clonotype was detected once. This chain joins TRBV6-6 and TRBJ1-1; D is unclear. The CDR3 covers 9 residues. Germline V lookup: CDR1 MNHNY, CDR2 SVGAGI (reference sequence). V lost 4 bases and J lost 11, with 5 bases in between. CDR3 residues: CASSSQAFF. The CDR3 bases are TGTGCCAGCAGTTCACAGGCTTTCTTT.

The genes are TRBV30 and TRBJ2-5; TRBD2 matches 10 bases. V lost 2 bases to trimming and J lost 8 bases; unmatched junction nucleotides: 17. The CDR3 is made up of 17 amino acids. From germline, CDR1 is GTSNPN and CDR2 SVGIG (reference sequence). Written as DNA, the CDR3 is TGTGCCTGGAGTCCCAGGGGGTCTAGCGGGGGCAAGAGAACCCAGTACTTC. Residues: CAWSPRGSSGGKRTQYF.

This clonotype has at least ten counts. The V gene is TRBV27, the J gene TRBJ1-5; a weak D match, TRBD1 (6 bases). Germline values: CDR1 MNHEY, CDR2 SMNVEV (reference sequence). The CDR3 totals 14 residues. Trimming pared 5 bases from V and 7 bases from J, leaving 15 bases between. CDR3: CASSLTGIGQPQHF. In DNA, the CDR3 is TGTGCCAGCAGTCTCACAGGGATCGGACAGCCCCAGCATTTT.

This clonotype came up a few times. This chain uses TRBV19 with TRBJ2-6, with D unresolved. With 5 bases removed from V and 0 bases from J, the gap between germline ends came to 11 bases. The CDR3 runs to 16 residues. The V gene's germline CDR1 is LNHDA and CDR2 SQIVND (reference sequence). DNA for the CDR3: TGTGCCAGTAGTGCGGACGCGAACTCTGGGGCCAACGTCCTGACTTTC. Residues: CASSADANSGANVLTF.

This clonotype was observed many times. The V call is TRBV7-9, the J call TRBJ2-1; D not certain. Per the germline V gene, CDR1 is SEHNR and CDR2 is FQNEAQ (reference sequence). This CDR3 region has 11 residues. V was trimmed by 0 bases and J by 6 bases, leaving 0 bases between them. Written as DNA, the CDR3 is TGTGCCAGCAGCTTAGCCAATGAGCAGTTCTTC. Residues: CASSLANEQFF.

The chain uses TRBV24-1 and TRBJ1-1; perhaps TRBD1 as D (5 bases). This CDR3 is built from 13 residues. V lost 11 bases to trimming and J lost 6 bases, with 18 bases between them. Germline V lookup: CDR1 KGHDR, CDR2 SFDVKD. The CDR3 DNA sequence: TGTGCCAGCGGGGGGGGGGATGGGGCTGAAGCTTTCTTT. Residues: CASGGGDGAEAFF.

This clonotype was seen at least ten times. This may arise from a read error, as a much more abundant clone is one base away. The genes are TRBV29-1 and TRBJ1-2, with 9 bases matching TRBD1. The CDR3 covers 12 residues. Germline V CDR1 and CDR2: SQVTM, ANQGSEA. The V gene end was trimmed by 6 bases and the J gene end by 8 bases; junction bases not matched to a gene: 7. The chain's CDR3 is CSVRTGVEGYTF. CDR3 in DNA: TGCAGCGTCCGGACAGGGGTGGAAGGCTACACCTTC.

This clonotype showed up many times. V and J are TRBV12-3 or TRBV12-4 and TRBJ2-7, with TRBD1 matching over 7 bases. This CDR3 is built from 16 residues. The junction had 10 bases not matched to a gene; V was cut back by 5 bases and J by 0 bases. The CDR3 DNA reads as TGTGCCAGCAGTCCAACAGGGGCAAAGGCCTCCTACGAGCAGTACTTC. It codes for CASSPTGAKASYEQYF.

The V and J genes are TRBV20-1 and TRBJ2-5, with D possibly being TRBD1 or TRBD2 (6 bases each). V dropped 3 bases and J dropped 7 bases, with 21 bases sitting between them. The CDR3 spans 15 residues. Germline V CDR1 and CDR2: DFQATT, SNEGSKA (reference sequence). The CDR3 region has the DNA TGCAGTGCTAGCCCAGGGGACTGGGGAAGAGGGACCCAGTACTTC. Amino acid sequence: CSASPGDWGRGTQYF.